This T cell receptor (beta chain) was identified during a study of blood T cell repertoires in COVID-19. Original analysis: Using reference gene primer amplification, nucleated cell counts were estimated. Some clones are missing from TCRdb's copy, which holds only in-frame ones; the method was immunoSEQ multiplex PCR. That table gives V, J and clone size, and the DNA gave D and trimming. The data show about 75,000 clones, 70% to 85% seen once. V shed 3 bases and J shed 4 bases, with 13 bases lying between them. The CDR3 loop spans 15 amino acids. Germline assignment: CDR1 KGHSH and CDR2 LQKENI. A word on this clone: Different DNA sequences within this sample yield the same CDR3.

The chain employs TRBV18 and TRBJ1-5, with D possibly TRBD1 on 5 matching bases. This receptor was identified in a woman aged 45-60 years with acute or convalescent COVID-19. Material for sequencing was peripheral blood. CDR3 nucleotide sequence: TGTGCCAGCTCACCCGATCGCGGGGGGAATCAGCCCCAGCATTTT. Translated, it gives CASSPDRGGNQPQHF.